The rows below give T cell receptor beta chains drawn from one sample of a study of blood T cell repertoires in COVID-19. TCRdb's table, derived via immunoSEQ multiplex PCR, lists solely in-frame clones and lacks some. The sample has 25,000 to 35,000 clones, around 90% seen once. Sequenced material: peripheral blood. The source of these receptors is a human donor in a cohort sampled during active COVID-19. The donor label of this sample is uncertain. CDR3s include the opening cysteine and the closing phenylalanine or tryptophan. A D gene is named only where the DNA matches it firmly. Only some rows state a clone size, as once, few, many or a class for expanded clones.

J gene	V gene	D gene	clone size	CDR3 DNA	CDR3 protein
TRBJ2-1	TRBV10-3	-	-	TGTGCCATCAGTGATTTCAGGGGCGATGAGCAGTTCTTC	CAISDFRGDEQFF
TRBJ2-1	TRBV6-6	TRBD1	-	TGTGCCAGCAGTTACTCCAGACAGGGGGACAATGAGCAGTTCTTC	CASSYSRQGDNEQFF
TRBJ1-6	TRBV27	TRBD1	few	TGTGCCAGCAGTTTGAAGTGGGACAGTTGGAAATCACCCCTCCACTTT	CASSLKWDSWKSPLHF
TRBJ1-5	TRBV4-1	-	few	TGCGCCAGCAGCCGGGGGCCTGTCGGCAATCAGCCCCAGCATTTT	CASSRGPVGNQPQHF
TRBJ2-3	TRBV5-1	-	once	TGCGCCAGCAGCTTGGAAGGAGGGAGCACAGATACGCAGTATTTT	CASSLEGGSTDTQYF
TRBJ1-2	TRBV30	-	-	TGTGCCTGGACCCCCTTAGGGTGGGGGCAGGGCTACACCTTC	CAWTPLGWGQGYTF
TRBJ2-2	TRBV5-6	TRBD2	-	TGTGCCAGCAGCCAACCGGGGAGGGAGGTGAACACCGGGGAGCTGTTTTTT	CASSQPGREVNTGELFF
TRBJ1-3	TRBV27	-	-	TGTGCCAGCAGTAAGACGGGGAAGCGGAACACCATATATTTT	CASSKTGKRNTIYF
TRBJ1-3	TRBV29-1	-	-	TGCAGCGTCGTATATAGCTCTGGAAACACCATATATTTT	CSVVYSSGNTIYF
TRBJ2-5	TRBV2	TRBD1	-	TGTGCCAGCAGTGTAGGGACAGGGGGCCAAGAGACCCAGTACTTC	CASSVGTGGQETQYF
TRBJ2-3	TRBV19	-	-	TGTGCCAGTAGTACGACCAGACGAGGATTCACAGATACGCAGTATTTT	CASSTTRRGFTDTQYF
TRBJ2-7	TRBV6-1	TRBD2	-	TGTGCCAGCAGTGAAAGACTAGCGGGAGTAGGAGACGAGCAGTACTTC	CASSERLAGVGDEQYF
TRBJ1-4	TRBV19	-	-	TGTGCCAGTAGCATCCGGGAAAAACTGTTTTTT	CASSIREKLFF
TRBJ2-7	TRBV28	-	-	TGTGCCAGCATAGGCCCACGGACAGAGCAGTACTTC	CASIGPRTEQYF
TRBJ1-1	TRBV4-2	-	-	TGTGCCAGCAGCCGGGAGAGGGGGGGGAGAACTGAAGCTTTCTTT	CASSRERGGRTEAFF
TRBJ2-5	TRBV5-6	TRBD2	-	TGTGCCAGCAGCTTAGGGAGGGAAGAGACCCAGTACTTC	CASSLGREETQYF
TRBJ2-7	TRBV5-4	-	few	TGTGCCAGCAGTACGACGGGAAGGAGCACCTACGAGCAGTACTTC	CASSTTGRSTYEQYF
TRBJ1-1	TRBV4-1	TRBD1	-	TGCGCCAGCAGCCAAATAGGGGGCAAGGCTTTCTTT	CASSQIGGKAFF
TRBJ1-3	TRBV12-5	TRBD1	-	TGTGCTAGTGGGCCGACAGGGACTGGAAACACCATATATTTT	CASGPTGTGNTIYF